The 20 T cell receptor beta chains presented below share a single source sample, sequenced in a study of vaccination and CD4 T cells after COVID-19 (dated 2022 in TCRdb). The time point label on this specimen signifies: late sampling 161 to 241 days after vaccination in a few convalescent patients. The method behind the library was PCR. The reads were generated on an Illumina iSeq 100. Starting from the raw public reads, TCRdb applied fastp trimming at Q25, assembled clones with MiXCR and retained in-frame beta chains. Here each entry gathers all rows of one CDR3 protein and keeps the most common genes and DNA. Within this sample are 35,000 to 45,000 distinct CDR3 sequences, with around 39% of them counted one time only. The ten largest clones capture roughly 6.2% of the sample. This specimen was CD4+ T cells from blood, taken about 7 months after SARS-CoV-2 vaccination. All receptors derive from a human donor who had recovered from COVID-19.

The chain links TRBV7-2 to TRBJ2-7; maybe TRBD1 (6 bases). The germline V gene encodes CDR1 SGHTA and CDR2 FQGNSA. The CDR3 totals 15 residues. V lost 5 bases and J 2 bases, leaving 16 bases between the germline ends. The CDR3 region has the DNA TGTGCCAGCAGCCCCTATCAGGGGATTACCTACGAGCAGTACTTC. Translation: CASSPYQGITYEQYF.

The V gene is TRBV28, the J gene TRBJ2-3; D is possibly TRBD1 (6 bases). The CDR3 covers 15 residues. V was cut by 6 bases and J by 1 base, with 14 bases left in between. Germline V lookup: CDR1 MDHEN, CDR2 SYDVKM. CDR3: CASSYGEGGTDTQYF. The CDR3 DNA is TGTGCCAGCAGCTACGGAGAGGGGGGCACAGATACGCAGTATTTT.

The V gene is TRBV29-1, the J gene TRBJ2-7, with a tentative D call TRBD2 (5 bases). The V gene lost 4 bases and the J gene lost 0 bases, with 10 bases spanning the gap. The CDR3 contains 13 residues. Germline assignment: CDR1 SQVTM and CDR2 ANQGSEA. The CDR3 DNA follows: TGCAGCGTTGGGGCGGGTAGCTCCTACGAGCAGTACTTC. Encoded protein: CSVGAGSSYEQYF.

The rearrangement joins TRBV6-2 or TRBV6-3 to TRBJ2-7, with a tentative D call TRBD2 (5 bases). This CDR3 has 15 amino acids. Trimming took 5 bases from V and 3 from J, leaving 17 bases between them. Germline CDR1 is MNHEY and CDR2 is SVGEGT. Here the CDR3 DNA reads TGTGCCAGCAGTACCGGGATAAGTAATATCTACGAGCAGTACTTC. Amino acid sequence: CASSTGISNIYEQYF.

This clonotype was picked up a small number of times. This chain uses TRBV7-9 with TRBJ1-1; D is unresolved. CDR3 length: 14 residues. CDR1 is SEHNR and CDR2 is FQNEAQ in the germline V gene (reference sequence). V was shortened by 0 bases and J by 1 base, with 6 bases between the two germline ends. CDR3 amino acids: CASSLALGNTEAFF. For the CDR3, the DNA is TGTGCCAGCAGCTTAGCCCTCGGGAACACTGAAGCTTTCTTT.

V gene TRBV6-1 combines with J gene TRBJ2-1; D is ambiguous. Looked up from germline, CDR1 is MNHNS and CDR2 is SASEGT. V was cut by 4 bases and J by 8 bases, with 6 bases left in between. CDR3 length equals 11 residues. CDR3 sequence (DNA): TGTGCCAGCAGTGGATCCGATGAGCAGTTCTTC. Amino acid sequence: CASSGSDEQFF.

The gene calls are TRBV6-5 and TRBJ2-5, with D perhaps TRBD1 or TRBD2 (5 bases each). Trimming stripped 4 bases from V and 3 bases from J, with 18 bases between. The CDR3 length is 16 residues. Germline V gene data show CDR1 as MNHEY and CDR2 as SVGAGI. The CDR3: CASSFQFARGEETQYF. CDR3 in DNA: TGTGCCAGCAGTTTCCAGTTCGCCAGAGGGGAAGAGACCCAGTACTTC.

The gene calls are TRBV6-1 and TRBJ2-1, with TRBD2 matching over 8 bases. The CDR3 sequence is 17 residues long. Looked up from germline, CDR1 is MNHNS and CDR2 is SASEGT. Trimming at V came to 6 bases and at J to 3 bases, leaving 13 bases not matched to a gene. The CDR3, as DNA: TGTGCCAGCAGGCCCTCCCTTAGAGCGGGAGACTACAATGAGCAGTTCTTC. Translated: CASRPSLRAGDYNEQFF.

The chain joins TRBV30 to TRBJ2-2; 9 bases align to TRBD1. CDR1 and CDR2 (germline): GTSNPN, SVGIG (reference sequence). There are 14 residues in the CDR3. The V segment lost 7 bases and the J segment 7 bases; nucleotides outside the gene matches: 10. This CDR3 reads CASATTGGLGELFF. The CDR3 nucleotides read TGTGCCTCCGCGACGACAGGGGGACTCGGGGAGCTGTTTTTT.

CDR3 in DNA: TGTGCCATCAGTGAGCCCGGACAGGGGGACACCGGGGAGCTGTTTTTT. Amino acid sequence: CAISEPGQGDTGELFF. The chain links TRBV10-3 to TRBJ2-2; 10 nucleotides align to TRBD1. The CDR3 loop spans 16 amino acids. CDR1 is ENHRY, CDR2 SYGVKD, per germline. The ends lost 2 bases at V and 3 bases at J; junction bases unmatched: 3.

This clonotype has more than one count but fewer than ten. The chain recombines TRBV19 with TRBJ1-1; no clear D. This CDR3 is built from 12 residues. Trimming took off 5 bases at V and 4 bases at J, with 8 bases between the two ends. Germline CDR1 LNHDA, CDR2 SQIVND (reference sequence). CDR3 residues: CASSSSATEAFF. CDR3 in DNA: TGTGCCAGTAGTTCATCGGCCACTGAAGCTTTCTTT.

The chain employs TRBV28 and TRBJ1-5, with 7 nucleotides matching TRBD1. Germline-derived CDR1 and CDR2 are MDHEN and SYDVKM. The V and J ends lost 6 bases and 5 bases, in that order; junction bases with no gene match: 13. The length of the CDR3 is 16 residues. The CDR3 is CASSPTPGQIYQPQHF. Written as DNA, the CDR3 is TGTGCCAGCAGCCCAACACCGGGACAGATTTATCAGCCCCAGCATTTT.

The rearrangement uses TRBV6-1 and TRBJ2-7; 10 bases map to TRBD1. This CDR3 region has 13 residues. V was pared by 7 bases and J by 8 bases, with 8 bases of the junction left unmatched. The germline gives CDR1 MNHNS, CDR2 SASEGT. The CDR3 DNA reads as TGTGCCAGCACCGGGACAGGGGCTGATCAGCAGTACTTC. Amino acid sequence: CASTGTGADQQYF.

This chain joins TRBV6-5 and TRBJ1-2; 9 bases agree with TRBD1. J was trimmed by 4 bases and V by 4 bases; bases with no gene match: 13. This CDR3 is built from 17 residues. Germline V gives CDR1 MNHEY, CDR2 SVGAGI. The CDR3 coding sequence is TGTGCCAGCAGTTCACCTTATTCCGGGACAGGGAGCTATGGCTACACCTTC. Translating it yields CASSSPYSGTGSYGYTF.

V gene TRBV6-4 combines with J gene TRBJ2-2, with D unclear. V was shortened by 0 bases and J by 2 bases, with 7 bases between the two germline ends. The CDR3 extends over 15 amino acids. Per germline, CDR1 MRHNA and CDR2 SNTAGT. CDR3 in amino acids: CASSDSRQNTGELFF. CDR3 bases: TGTGCCAGCAGTGACTCTCGGCAAAACACCGGGGAGCTGTTTTTT.

The chain recombines TRBV18 with TRBJ2-1; D may be TRBD2 (6 bases). Germline loops: CDR1 KGHSH, CDR2 LQKENI. Trimming left V 3 bases short and J 7 bases short, with 19 bases between. The CDR3 consists of 16 residues. CDR3 in amino acids: CASSPGGGMVRNEQFF. For the CDR3, the DNA is TGTGCCAGCTCACCCGGTGGAGGGATGGTTCGTAATGAGCAGTTCTTC.

The J gene is TRBJ1-5, the V gene TRBV7-2, with no clear D. V lost 5 bases and J 10 bases, leaving 15 bases between the germline ends. The CDR3 has 13 amino acids. Looked up from germline, CDR1 is SGHTA and CDR2 is FQGNSA. CDR3 DNA: TGTGCCAGCAGCCCGGACGGGAGTGAACCCCAGCATTTT. Protein sequence: CASSPDGSEPQHF.

This clonotype was observed a few times. The rearrangement uses TRBV19 and TRBJ1-3; TRBD1 matches at 7 bases. The CDR3 has 13 residues. Germline CDR1 LNHDA, CDR2 SQIVND (reference sequence). The ends lost 6 bases at V and 2 bases at J; junction bases unmatched: 1. CDR3 in amino acids: CASRGTAGNTIYF. CDR3 in DNA: TGTGCCAGTAGAGGGACAGCTGGAAACACCATATATTTT.

The genes are TRBV6-2 or TRBV6-3 and TRBJ2-1, with 8 bases that match TRBD2. The CDR3 is 15 amino acids. Trimming cost V 3 bases and J 3 bases; bases outside gene matches: 4. CDR1 is MNHEY and CDR2 is SVGEGT in the germline V gene. This CDR3 is CASSYLAGLYNEQFF. The CDR3 coding sequence is TGTGCCAGCAGTTATCTAGCGGGCCTCTACAATGAGCAGTTCTTC.

This clonotype has only a few counts. This chain links TRBV7-8 with TRBJ2-1; D gene unclear. Trimming pared 1 base from V and 0 bases from J, leaving 10 bases between. This CDR3 has 16 amino acids. Germline values: CDR1 SGHVS, CDR2 FQNEAQ. The CDR3 spells CASSLVGLISYNEQFF. In DNA, the CDR3 is TGTGCCAGCAGCTTAGTGGGGTTAATCTCCTACAATGAGCAGTTCTTC. The full variable domain, its missing parts supplied by reference TRBV7-8 and TRBJ2-1, is GAGVSQSPRYKVAKRGQDVALRCDPISGHVSLFWYQQALGQGPEFLTYFQNEAQLDKSGLPSDRFFAERPEGSVSTLKIQRTQQEDSAVYLCASSLVGLISYNEQFFGPGTRLTVL.